One sample yielded the 17 T cell receptor beta chains listed below, sequenced in a study of control samples from healthy donors and cancer patients. The data were produced by immunoSEQ multiplex PCR, yet TCRdb's version contains in-frame clones alone and is incomplete. The sample has about 85,000 clones; roughly 91% are singletons. What was sequenced was blood. These receptors all come from a woman aged 55-75 years in good health.

This chain connects TRBV10-3 to TRBJ1-1; perhaps TRBD1 as D (5 bases). Trimming removed 4 bases at V and 12 bases at J, with 18 bases between. Germline V lookup: CDR1 ENHRY, CDR2 SYGVKD. This CDR3 comprises 13 residues. Written as DNA, the CDR3 is TGTGCCATCAGTGTCCCCGGAGCGACAGCAACTTTCTTT. This codes for CAISVPGATATFF.

This chain links TRBV5-1 with TRBJ2-1, with TRBD1 as a possible D gene (5 bases). V lost 2 bases and J lost 3, with 9 bases in between. Per the germline V gene, CDR1 is SGHRS and CDR2 is YFSETQ. This CDR3 has 14 residues. The DNA for the CDR3 is TGCGCCAGCAGCTTCTCCAGGGTCTACAATGAGCAGTTCTTC. It yields the protein CASSFSRVYNEQFF.

This chain joins TRBV11-2 and TRBJ1-1, with TRBD1 matching over 9 bases. Germline trimming cut 6 bases from V and 4 bases from J; bases unmatched to any gene: 3. Germline-derived CDR1 and CDR2 are SGHAT and FQNNGV. This CDR3 has 13 residues. CDR3 DNA: TGTGCCAGCAGATTACAGGGGGCCACTGAAGCTTTCTTT. Translated: CASRLQGATEAFF.

This clone was recorded only once. This chain joins TRBV5-5 and TRBJ2-7; D may be TRBD1 (6 bases). V was clipped by 4 bases and J by 2 bases, with 10 bases between them. CDR1 is SGHKS, CDR2 YYEKEE, per germline (reference sequence). This CDR3 contains 13 residues. The CDR3 loop reads CASSLQGPYEQYF. As DNA, the CDR3 is TGTGCCAGCAGCCTACAGGGACCCTACGAGCAGTACTTC.

The J gene is TRBJ1-3, the V gene TRBV7-2, with D tentatively TRBD1 (5 bases). V was pared by 1 base and J by 0 bases, with 7 bases between. CDR1 is SGHTA, CDR2 FQGNSA, per germline. There are 15 residues in the CDR3. The CDR3 DNA reads TGTGCCAGCAGCTTAGTCGGGGGCTCTGGAAACACCATATATTTT. Its protein is CASSLVGGSGNTIYF.

The V gene is TRBV11-3, the J gene TRBJ2-7, with 9 bases aligning to TRBD1. Trimming took 1 base from V and 7 from J; bases not matched to a gene: 14. The CDR3 has 17 residues. The germline V gene has CDR1 SGHNT and CDR2 YENEEA. The CDR3 DNA follows: TGTGCCAGCAGCTTAGGTGACAGGGGGGTAGAAGCTTGGGAGCAGTACTTC. Its protein is CASSLGDRGVEAWEQYF.

The rearrangement links TRBV10-3 to TRBJ2-1; 8 bases agree with TRBD1. This CDR3 comprises 13 residues. J was trimmed by 14 bases and V by 0 bases; bases with no gene match: 6. The germline V gene encodes CDR1 ENHRY and CDR2 SYGVKD. The CDR3 nucleotides read TGTGCCATCAGTGAGTCGAGGGAGACAGGGGAGTTCTTC. Translated: CAISESRETGEFF.

The CDR3 bases are TGTGCCAGCAGTTTGGACAGGGAGATGGCGGAGACCCAGTACTTC. As protein: CASSLDREMAETQYF. This sequence joins TRBV11-3 and TRBJ2-5, with TRBD1 matching 8 bases. V shed 6 bases, J shed 5 bases, and the junction held 11 bases outside the gene matches. The CDR3 is 15 residues long. Germline V gene sequence: CDR1 SGHNT, CDR2 YENEEA.

The chain carries TRBV2 and TRBJ1-2; D not certain. This CDR3 is 13 amino acids long. The germline V and J ends were trimmed by 5 bases and 1 base, with 8 bases remaining between them. Germline lookup yields CDR1 SNHLY and CDR2 FYNNEI. The CDR3 reads CASSRRNNYGYTF. The DNA of the CDR3 is TGTGCCAGCAGTAGAAGAAATAACTATGGCTACACCTTC.

The chain has TRBV19 and TRBJ1-1; D gene uncertain. This CDR3 is built from 14 residues. Germline CDR1 is LNHDA and CDR2 is SQIVND (reference sequence). Deletions cut 1 base from V and 3 bases from J, with 9 bases between. The DNA for the CDR3 is TGTGCCAGTAGTATAGGACTGCTCCACACTGAAGCTTTCTTT. Amino acids: CASSIGLLHTEAFF.

The chain's CDR3 is CASSYLTRVGIEQYF. CDR3 sequence (DNA): TGTGCCAGCAGTTACCTGACGAGGGTGGGCATCGAGCAGTACTTC. V is TRBV6-2 or TRBV6-3 and J is TRBJ2-7; D may be TRBD2 (5 bases). Germline V CDR1 and CDR2: MNHEY, SVGEGT. The CDR3 runs to 15 residues. Between the trimmed V and J ends, which lost 2 bases and 6 bases, there was a span of 17 bases.

J is TRBJ1-1 and V is TRBV7-2, with D possibly matching TRBD1 (6 bases). Trimming took 6 bases from V and 4 from J, leaving 12 bases between them. CDR1 and CDR2 from the germline V gene are SGHTA and FQGNSA. The length of the CDR3 is 13 residues. The CDR3 sequence: CASRKTGSTEAFF. CDR3 DNA: TGTGCCAGCAGGAAAACAGGGAGCACTGAAGCTTTCTTT.

The rearrangement joins TRBV9 to TRBJ2-5; tentative D call: TRBD2 (7 bases). The germline gives CDR1 SGDLS, CDR2 YYNGEE. This CDR3 has 15 residues. V was pared by 3 bases and J by 0 bases, with 12 bases between. The CDR3 nucleotides are TGTGCCAGCAGCGCGGGGGGCACCTACCAAGAGACCCAGTACTTC. This gives the protein CASSAGGTYQETQYF.

This rearrangement joins TRBV4-1 to TRBJ2-5; 11 bases fit TRBD2. Looked up from germline, CDR1 is MGHRA and CDR2 is YSYEKL. The CDR3 extends over 17 amino acids. Unmatched junction bases numbered 8, after V lost 0 bases and J lost 5 bases. CDR3 DNA sequence: TGCGCCAGCAGCCAAGAGGGCACTAGCGGGGGATGGGAGACCCAGTACTTC. Residues: CASSQEGTSGGWETQYF.

V gene TRBV6-6 combines with J gene TRBJ2-7; D is tentatively TRBD1 or TRBD2 (5 bases each). Germline loops: CDR1 MNHNY, CDR2 SVGAGI (reference sequence). Trimming took 7 bases from V and 1 from J, leaving 11 bases between them. The CDR3 runs 13 residues. CDR3: CASKGTSSYEQYF. CDR3 nucleotides: TGTGCCAGCAAAGGGACCTCTTCCTACGAGCAGTACTTC.

The chain combines TRBV30 with TRBJ2-3; D is tentatively TRBD1 or TRBD2 (5 bases each). CDR1 GTSNPN and CDR2 SVGIG come from the germline V gene (reference sequence). CDR3 length equals 14 residues. V lost 3 bases to trimming and J lost 3 bases, with 13 bases between them. CDR3 region: CAWSRGLITDTQYF. Here the CDR3 DNA reads TGTGCCTGGAGCCGGGGCCTGATTACAGATACGCAGTATTTT.

Comments on this clone: This CDR3 is also generated by other DNA sequences in the sample. The genes are TRBV24-1 and TRBJ1-1; tentative D call: TRBD1 (6 bases). With 3 bases removed from V and 10 bases from J, the gap between germline ends came to 8 bases. The germline V gene encodes CDR1 KGHDR and CDR2 SFDVKD. CDR3 length: 11 amino acids. The CDR3 DNA reads TGTGCCACCAGTGATGGGACACGAGCTTTCTTT. It specifies CATSDGTRAFF.